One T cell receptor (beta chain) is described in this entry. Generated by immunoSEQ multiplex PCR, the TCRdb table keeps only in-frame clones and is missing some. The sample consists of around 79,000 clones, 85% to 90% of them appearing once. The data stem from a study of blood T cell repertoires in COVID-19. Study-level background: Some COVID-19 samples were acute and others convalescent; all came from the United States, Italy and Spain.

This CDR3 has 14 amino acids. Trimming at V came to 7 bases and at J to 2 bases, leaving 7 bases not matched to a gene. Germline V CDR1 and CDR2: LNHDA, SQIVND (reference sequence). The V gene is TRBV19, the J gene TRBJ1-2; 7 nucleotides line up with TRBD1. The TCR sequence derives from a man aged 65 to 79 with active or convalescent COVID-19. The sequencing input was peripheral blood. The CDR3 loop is CASTGDRYNYGYTF. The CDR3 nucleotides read TGTGCCAGTACCGGGGACAGATACAACTATGGCTACACCTTC.